This TCR beta chain derives from a study of radiotherapy plus CTLA-4 blockade in lung cancer. Using immunoSEQ multiplex PCR, the repertoire was profiled, and TCRdb retains in-frame clones only, with some absent. The top ten hold over 15% of the sample, which has about 87,000 clones, around 87% seen once. Patients had chemo-refractory metastatic non-small-cell lung cancer and received focal radiation plus CTLA-4 blockade that used ipilimumab. This CDR3 region has 13 residues. The junction had 2 bases not matched to a gene; V was cut back by 4 bases and J by 4 bases. CDR1 ENHRY and CDR2 SYGVKD come from the germline V gene. This clone was seen a few times. What it binds is unknown. Broader study findings: Among blood TCR repertoires after radiotherapy plus ipilimumab, tumor-derived clones expanded. Response was reportedly best predicted by early blood T cell clone dynamics, with interferon-beta.

Material: peripheral blood, obtained from a patient treated with radiotherapy plus ipilimumab. The chain uses TRBV10-3 and TRBJ2-3, with TRBD2 matching over 7 bases. The source is a human donor with non-small cell lung cancer that progressed on radiotherapy plus ipilimumab. CDR3 sequence: CAISGTSADTQYF. The CDR3 coding sequence is TGTGCCATCAGTGGGACTAGTGCAGATACGCAGTATTTT.